One T cell receptor (beta chain) is described in this entry. Its antigen is still unknown. This record comes from a study of CD8 T cells in ankylosing spondylitis. Construction of TCR beta libraries was performed using quantitative 5'-RACE with molecular barcodes. TCRdb analysed the 5' RACE reads with MiXCR anew, one entry per CDR3 protein. Among more than 650,000 distinct CDR3 sequences, 12% were seen once, and the ten largest hold roughly 0.51%. Study observations and caveats: A TCR beta motif made of several highly homologous variants seemed typical of ankylosing spondylitis blood.

Sequenced: blood, either unsorted or a sorted T cell fraction (not recorded which). The receptor comes from a male donor with ankylosing spondylitis.

The CDR3 DNA is TGTGCCAGTAGTATAGATATTTTACCGGGTGTAAACACTGAAGCTTTCTTT. It encodes CASSIDILPGVNTEAFF. This chain uses TRBV19 with TRBJ1-1; D ambiguous. Germline V gene lookup returns CDR1 LNHDA and CDR2 SQIVND (reference sequence). CDR3 length equals 17 residues. V was clipped by 0 bases and J by 2 bases, with 16 bases between them.